This T cell receptor (beta chain) was found in a study of T cell changes during pregnancy in multiple sclerosis. This clone was detected a few times. Here immunoSEQ multiplex PCR was the method, and the copy in TCRdb shows in-frame clones only, minus some. The data show under 80,000 clones, with around 94% seen just once and around 2.3% held by the top ten. This CDR3 is 14 amino acids long. Germline V CDR1 and CDR2: SNHLY, FYNNEI. Trimming left V 6 bases short and J 2 bases short, with 11 bases between. The chain carries TRBV2 and TRBJ1-3; possible D gene TRBD1, 6 bases. The sequencing used peripheral blood, collected before pregnancy. The TCR originated in a female donor with multiple sclerosis, enrolled in a pregnancy study. The DNA of the CDR3 is TGTGCCAGCAGAGCAGGGGTAGCTGGAAACACCATATATTTT. Its translation is CASRAGVAGNTIYF.